Listed below are T cell receptor beta chains from one sample, sequenced in a study of graft-versus-host responses after intestinal transplantation. Here immunoSEQ multiplex PCR was the method, and the copy in TCRdb shows in-frame clones only, minus some. The top ten clones hold 0.55% to 0.75% of a sample with about 80,000 clones, 80% to 95% of them seen once. Here the sequenced sample was PBMCs, taken 98 days after intestinal transplantation. The receptors shown here come from a human patient who received an intestinal transplant, so some T cells may come from the graft donor. CDR3s include the opening cysteine and the closing phenylalanine or tryptophan. D genes are given only for firm matches. Clone sizes are given selectively: once, few, many, or a class where the clone is expanded.

TRBD2,TRBV10-3,TRBJ2-3,.,TGTGCCATCGGTTTACTAGCGGGGGGTACAGATACGCAGTATTTT,CAIGLLAGGTDTQYF
.,TRBV21-1,TRBJ1-5,.,TGTGCCAGCAGCAAACAGGGGAGCAATCAGCCCCAGCATTTT,CASSKQGSNQPQHF
.,TRBV30,TRBJ2-5,once,TGTGCCTGGGCGGGACTCTCCGGGGGGACCCAGTACTTC,CAWAGLSGGTQYF
.,TRBV12-2,TRBJ2-2,few,TGTGCAAGTCGCTTAGGATATACATTGGGATCTAACACCGGGGAGCTGTTTTTT,CASRLGYTLGSNTGELFF
.,TRBV7-9,TRBJ2-2,.,TGTGCCAGCAGTAAGACAGTTTCCACCGGGGAGCTGTTTTTT,CASSKTVSTGELFF
.,TRBV6-5,TRBJ1-4,.,TGTGCCAGCAGCGGGACCCCGATTAATGAAAAACTGTTTTTT,CASSGTPINEKLFF
TRBD2,TRBV7-2,TRBJ2-7,.,TGTGCCAGCAGCTTAGCAGGACTAGCTGGCGAGCAGTACTTC,CASSLAGLAGEQYF
TRBD2,TRBV4-2,TRBJ2-3,.,TGTGCCAGCAGCCAAGGACTAGCGGGAGCCACAGATACGCAGTATTTT,CASSQGLAGATDTQYF
TRBD2,TRBV5-4,TRBJ2-7,once,TGTGCCAGCAGCTTGAGTGCGGGAGTAGACGAGCAGTACTTC,CASSLSAGVDEQYF
.,TRBV2,TRBJ2-2,once,TGTGCCAGCAGGGTTACGGTGGGGACCGGGGAGCTGTTTTTT,CASRVTVGTGELFF
TRBD1,TRBV13,TRBJ2-7,.,TGTGCCAGCAGCCCCCGGGACAGGGATTACGAGCAGTACTTC,CASSPRDRDYEQYF
.,TRBV6-5,TRBJ2-3,.,TGTGCCAGCAGTTACGGGCAGGGAACAGATACGCAGTATTTT,CASSYGQGTDTQYF
TRBD2,TRBV7-9,TRBJ2-5,.,TGTGCCAGCAGCCCCAGACTAGCAGAGCAAGAGACCCAGTACTTC,CASSPRLAEQETQYF
.,TRBV4-2,TRBJ1-2,.,TGTGCCAGCAGCCAAGAATCGGGGGCAGACTATGGCTACACCTTC,CASSQESGADYGYTF
.,TRBV6-1,TRBJ2-2,.,TGTGCCAGCAGTGAAAGGGGGGGCACCGGGGAGCTGTTTTTT,CASSERGGTGELFF
.,TRBV30,TRBJ2-7,.,TGTGCCTGGGGACCGTCATCCTACGAGCAGTACTTC,CAWGPSSYEQYF
.,TRBV15,TRBJ2-3,.,TGTGCCACCTATACGCAGTATTTT,CATYTQYF
.,TRBV5-1,TRBJ2-6,.,TGCGCCAGCAGCTTTGGGTCAGGGGGGACTGGGGCCAACGTCCTGACTTTC,CASSFGSGGTGANVLTF
.,TRBV5-5,TRBJ2-5,.,TGTGCCAGCAGCTTACTGGCTTGGCAGGGTGGAGAGACCCAGTACTTC,CASSLLAWQGGETQYF
.,TRBV10-3,TRBJ1-3,.,TGTGCCATCGCAGTGCCAGGTGGAAACACCATATATTTT,CAIAVPGGNTIYF
TRBD1,TRBV5-1,TRBJ2-5,.,TGCGCCAGCAGCCCGGGACAGGGGGAAGAGACCCAGTACTTC,CASSPGQGEETQYF
TRBD2,TRBV28,TRBJ2-1,once,TGTGCCAGCAGCCCGGGACTAGCCCATGAGCAGTTCTTC,CASSPGLAHEQFF
TRBD2,TRBV7-3,TRBJ2-7,.,TGTGCCAGCAGCTTACTAGCGGGAGGTGCCTACGAGCAGTACTTC,CASSLLAGGAYEQYF
.,TRBV4-1,TRBJ2-3,.,TGCGCCAGCAGCCAACGGGGGCCGGGAGATACGCAGTATTTT,CASSQRGPGDTQYF
.,TRBV6-1,TRBJ2-7,.,TGTGCCAGCAATGAGGGAGGGGGCTACGAGCAGTACTTC,CASNEGGGYEQYF
TRBD2,TRBV6-5,TRBJ2-5,once,TGTGCCAGCAGTTGGGCTAGCGGGAGAGAGACCCAGTACTTC,CASSWASGRETQYF
.,TRBV4-1,TRBJ1-6,once,TGCGCCAGCAGCCAAGAGGAGCAGGGTCCAACCCTCCACTTT,CASSQEEQGPTLHF
.,TRBV10-1,TRBJ2-5,.,TGCGCCAGCTCAATCGGAGAGACCCAGTACTTC,CASSIGETQYF
TRBD1,TRBV10-1,TRBJ1-3,.,TGCGCCAGCAGGTCCCGGGACAGGGGTGGAAACACCATATATTTT,CASRSRDRGGNTIYF
.,TRBV11-3,TRBJ1-5,.,TGTGCCAGCAGCTTAGGATATAATCAGCCCCAGCATTTT,CASSLGYNQPQHF
TRBD1,TRBV7-7,TRBJ2-1,.,TGTGCCAGCAGCCAGGACAGGGAAGGGAATGAGCAGTTCTTC,CASSQDREGNEQFF
.,TRBV4-3,TRBJ1-5,.,TGCGCCAGCAGCCAAGGTCGGAATCAGCCCCAGCATTTT,CASSQGRNQPQHF
.,TRBV5-6,TRBJ1-5,.,TGTGCCAGCAGCCGACAGGAGAGCAATCAGCCCCAGCATTTT,CASSRQESNQPQHF
.,TRBV28,TRBJ2-5,.,TGTGCCAGCAGTTTTTGGGGAGCCGGAGAGACCCAGTACTTC,CASSFWGAGETQYF
TRBD1,TRBV27,TRBJ2-1,.,TGTGCCAGCAGTTTATCGGCAGGGGGCATCTACAATGAGCAGTTCTTC,CASSLSAGGIYNEQFF
.,TRBV6-5,TRBJ1-1,.,TGTGCCAGCAGTGTGGTAGGGAACACTGAAGCTTTCTTT,CASSVVGNTEAFF
.,TRBV6-4,TRBJ2-3,.,TGTGCCAGCAGTAGTAAAGGGGGGGGACTATATACGCAGTATTTT,CASSSKGGGLYTQYF
.,TRBV28,TRBJ1-1,.,TGTGCCAGCATTAAGGGCCCTAAAAACACTGAAGCTTTCTTT,CASIKGPKNTEAFF
.,TRBV28,TRBJ2-7,.,TGTGCCAGCAGTTCCACCCCCATAGACAGGAACGCGGACCTATCCTACGAGCAGTACTTC,CASSSTPIDRNADLSYEQYF
.,TRBV5-6,TRBJ2-3,.,TGTGCCAGCAGCTTGAGGGTCACAGATACGCAGTATTTT,CASSLRVTDTQYF
.,TRBV6-5,TRBJ2-3,once,TGTGCCAGCAGTTACGCAGTTAGCGGCTCATATACGCAGTATTTT,CASSYAVSGSYTQYF
TRBD1,TRBV6-5,TRBJ1-1,.,TGTGCCAGCAGTCCACAGGGGCTCGGCACTGAAGCTTTCTTT,CASSPQGLGTEAFF
.,TRBV4-2,TRBJ1-2,.,TGTGCCAGCAGCCAAGATACGGAGGCTTTCTATGGCTACACCTTC,CASSQDTEAFYGYTF
TRBD1,TRBV9,TRBJ1-3,.,TGTGCCAGCAGCGTATCCGGGACAGGGGCTGGAAACACCATATATTTT,CASSVSGTGAGNTIYF
.,TRBV6-5,TRBJ2-2,.,TGTGCCAGCAGCTTCTCGAACACCGGGGAGCTGTTTTTT,CASSFSNTGELFF
.,TRBV5-1,TRBJ1-3,few,TGCGCCAGCAGCCTCGACACTCGGGGAGATAACACCATATATTTT,CASSLDTRGDNTIYF
TRBD1,TRBV19,TRBJ1-1,.,TGTGCCAGTAGTAGGGGAGCGACAGGGAGGACTGAAGCTTTCTTT,CASSRGATGRTEAFF